The T cell receptor beta chain described here comes from a study of T-cell reconstitution after alpha-beta-depleted transplantation in children. Unique molecular identifiers were incorporated into the prepared TCRbeta library. TCRdb re-called the PCR reads with MiXCR, one entry per CDR3 protein. The sample holds about 640,000 distinct CDR3 sequences, approximately 15% seen once. The sequences come from PBMCs from the stem cell graft donor, collected from the stem cell graft. The sequence derives from a human donor who donated a stem cell graft to a child with acute myeloid leukemia.

As DNA, the CDR3 is TGTGCCAGCAGTTTAAGGGGGGGTCTTGCCTACGAGCAGTACTTC. This sequence encodes CASSLRGGLAYEQYF. The rearrangement joins TRBV12-3 or TRBV12-4 to TRBJ2-7; possibly TRBD2 for D (7 bases). The CDR3 consists of 15 residues. With 2 bases removed from V and 2 bases from J, the gap between germline ends came to 13 bases.